This entry lists 25 T cell receptor beta chains sequenced from one sample in a study of TIL therapy for anti-PD-1-resistant metastatic lung cancer. Sequencing used immunoSEQ v3. Produced via immunoSEQ multiplex PCR; TCRdb's table is partial and in-frame only. The sample carries more than 90,000 clones, around 71% recorded once. The time point is: pre-treatment sample, taken before nivolumab and TIL therapy. Most excised metastases sampled were pleural nodules or supraclavicular lymph nodes. The input for sequencing was tumor tissue, taken at baseline. Receptor source: a person aged 25 to 85 with non-small cell lung cancer.

The V call is TRBV11-2, the J call TRBJ2-1, with 8 nucleotides matching TRBD1. Germline V gene lookup returns CDR1 SGHAT and CDR2 FQNNGV. CDR3 length equals 13 residues. V dropped 0 bases and J dropped 15; count of bases not matched to a gene: 7. The CDR3 DNA reads TGTGCCAGCAGCTTAGAGCCCGGACAGGGCCGGTTCTTC. Its translation: CASSLEPGQGRFF.

This chain connects TRBV7-9 to TRBJ1-1; D gene uncertain. The CDR3 runs to 11 residues. The germline V gene has CDR1 SEHNR and CDR2 FQNEAQ (reference sequence). The V gene lost 6 bases and the J gene lost 3 bases, with 5 bases spanning the gap. The CDR3 region is CASRTHTEAFF. CDR3 coding DNA: TGTGCCAGCAGAACCCACACTGAAGCTTTCTTT.

V is TRBV11-2 and J is TRBJ2-1; 9 nucleotides align to TRBD2. The CDR3 has 16 amino acids. V gave up 1 base and J gave up 8 bases; unmatched junction bases: 9. Germline CDR1 SGHAT, CDR2 FQNNGV. CDR3 DNA sequence: TGTGCCAGCAGCTTAGTGGTTAGCGGGAGTGGGGATGAGCAGTTCTTC. Translated, it gives CASSLVVSGSGDEQFF.

The V call is TRBV5-1, the J call TRBJ1-2; D gene unclear. CDR1 is SGHRS and CDR2 is YFSETQ in the germline V gene. CDR3 length: 13 amino acids. The germline V and J ends were trimmed by 0 bases and 5 bases, with 8 bases remaining between them. This CDR3 reads CASSLDPLYGYTF. CDR3 DNA: TGCGCCAGCAGCTTGGACCCCTTATATGGCTACACCTTC.

The chain carries TRBV28 and TRBJ2-1, with 8 bases lining up with TRBD2. CDR1 and CDR2 (germline): MDHEN, SYDVKM. V lost 1 base, J lost 9 bases, and 8 bases stayed unmatched. The CDR3 is 15 residues long. The CDR3 DNA is TGTGCCAGCAGTTTATTAGGGACTAGTGTCGGTGAGCAGTTCTTC. Translated, it gives CASSLLGTSVGEQFF.

The chain uses TRBV27 and TRBJ2-7; 7 bases align to TRBD1. This CDR3 is 15 amino acids long. Germline CDR1 MNHEY, CDR2 SMNVEV (reference sequence). The V gene end was trimmed by 5 bases and the J gene end by 0 bases; junction bases not matched to a gene: 7. As DNA, the CDR3 is TGTGCCAGCAGTCCTTGGGACAGCCGCTCCTACGAGCAGTACTTC. It translates to CASSPWDSRSYEQYF.

V is TRBV5-1 and J is TRBJ2-5; perhaps TRBD1 as D (6 bases). The V gene's germline CDR1 is SGHRS and CDR2 YFSETQ. This CDR3 has 13 residues. Trimming removed 4 bases from V and 4 bases from J, with 11 bases in between. CDR3 amino acids: CASSTTGTETQYF. CDR3 DNA: TGCGCCAGCAGCACCACAGGGACAGAGACCCAGTACTTC.

Of note for this clone: The junction shows a germline mismatch at one end, possibly a read error. The chain recombines TRBV18 with TRBJ1-1; D gene uncertain. CDR3 length: 13 amino acids. Germline values: CDR1 KGHSH, CDR2 LQKENI. CDR3 sequence reads: CASSSTEFAEVFF. CDR3 bases: TGTGCCAGCTCATCCACGGAATTCGCTGAAGTTTTCTTT.

The V and J genes are TRBV7-9 and TRBJ1-5, with D uncertain. The V end lost 2 bases, the J end lost 1 base, and 12 bases lay between the germline ends. The CDR3 has 16 amino acids. From germline, CDR1 is SEHNR and CDR2 FQNEAQ (reference sequence). Written as DNA, the CDR3 is TGTGCCAGCAGCTTATCTGGTCCTGGGAGCAATCAGCCCCAGCATTTT. Amino acid sequence: CASSLSGPGSNQPQHF.

This clone was detected only a few times. The chain combines TRBV7-2 with TRBJ2-7; 7 positions match TRBD2. CDR3 length: 15 amino acids. Per the germline V gene, CDR1 is SGHTA and CDR2 is FQGNSA. V was pared by 4 bases and J by 3 bases, with 9 bases of the junction left unmatched. The CDR3 DNA sequence: TGTGCCAGCAGCTCAGGGCCCGGGGAGGGCTACGAGCAGTACTTC. Translating it yields CASSSGPGEGYEQYF.

The CDR3 sequence: CASMGELRVTGELFF. CDR3 sequence (DNA): TGCGCCAGCATGGGGGAGCTGCGGGTCACCGGGGAGCTGTTTTTT. The chain couples TRBV10-2 to TRBJ2-2; either TRBD1 or TRBD2 may supply D (5 bases each). The length of the CDR3 is 15 residues. V gave up 7 bases and J gave up 4 bases, with 16 bases separating them. Germline CDR1 is WSHSY and CDR2 is SAAADI.

The V call is TRBV5-1, the J call TRBJ1-2; D remains unclear. This CDR3 has 15 residues. The germline V gene encodes CDR1 SGHRS and CDR2 YFSETQ. Trimming removed 4 bases at V and 2 bases at J, with 15 bases between. CDR3 DNA: TGCGCCAGCAGCCCCGCGGGTCCGGGAAACTATGGCTACACCTTC. Its translation: CASSPAGPGNYGYTF.

The V and J genes are TRBV29-1 and TRBJ1-5; no reliable D call. The CDR3 has 13 residues. Germline CDR1 SQVTM, CDR2 ANQGSEA. V lost 4 bases and J lost 4, with 11 bases in between. CDR3 bases: TGCAGCGTTGCCATAACTGAGAATCAGCCCCAGCATTTT. Translated, it gives CSVAITENQPQHF.

The rearrangement links TRBV11-1 to TRBJ1-3; perhaps TRBD1 as D (5 bases). Trimming pared 3 bases from V and 2 bases from J, leaving 11 bases between. The CDR3 contains 15 residues. CDR1 is SGHAT, CDR2 FQDESV, per germline (reference sequence). CDR3 in DNA: TGTGCCAGCAGCTTGACGTCGGGGGCTGGAAACACCATATATTTT. The encoded protein is CASSLTSGAGNTIYF.

In its sample, this clone was seen once. This chain links TRBV28 with TRBJ1-2; weak D call: TRBD1 (5 bases). Germline V CDR1 and CDR2: MDHEN, SYDVKM. The CDR3 has 13 residues. V was cut by 8 bases and J by 6 bases, with 16 bases left in between. The CDR3 reads CASLLPGGNGYTF. In DNA, the CDR3 is TGTGCCAGCCTCTTGCCGGGGGGGAATGGCTACACCTTC.

V is TRBV5-3 and J is TRBJ2-1, with TRBD2 identical over 13 bases. Being an ORF, TRBV5-3 has a function that is uncertain. The CDR3 spans 15 residues. The V gene end was trimmed by 4 bases and the J gene end by 10 bases; junction bases not matched to a gene: 8. CDR3 in DNA: TGTGCCAGAAGCGGAACTAGCGGGGGGGCCCGGGAGCAGTTCTTC. Its translation is CARSGTSGGAREQFF.

The V call is TRBV5-1, the J call TRBJ2-7; D is possibly TRBD1 or TRBD2 (5 bases each). This CDR3 spans 15 amino acids. Trimming took off 4 bases at V and 5 bases at J, with 19 bases between the two ends. The V gene's germline CDR1 is SGHRS and CDR2 YFSETQ. CDR3 nucleotides: TGCGCCAGCAGCACCTCCGGGACCCCAGGCCACGAGCAGTACTTC. Its protein product is CASSTSGTPGHEQYF.

This chain connects TRBV6-5 to TRBJ2-3; 7 positions agree with TRBD2. This CDR3 comprises 14 residues. The trim removed 5 bases at V and 5 bases at J, leaving 7 bases unmatched. From germline, CDR1 is MNHEY and CDR2 SVGAGI. CDR3: CASSRGVQGDTQYF. DNA for the CDR3: TGTGCCAGCAGTCGGGGGGTCCAGGGAGATACGCAGTATTTT.

The gene calls are TRBV19 and TRBJ2-7; no firm D call. The CDR3 is 14 amino acids. V was clipped by 5 bases and J by 2 bases, with 13 bases between them. Germline V CDR1 and CDR2: LNHDA, SQIVND (reference sequence). CDR3 region: CASSLGWATYEQYF. Here the CDR3 DNA reads TGTGCCAGTAGTCTTGGATGGGCAACCTACGAGCAGTACTTC.

This clone appeared many times. V gene TRBV6-4 combines with J gene TRBJ2-1; 10 bases are a match to TRBD2. Germline V gene lookup returns CDR1 MRHNA and CDR2 SNTAGT. The CDR3 runs to 15 residues. After removal of 0 bases from V and 6 bases from J, the junction contained 2 bases not matched to a gene. Here the CDR3 DNA reads TGTGCCAGCAGTGACTCAGCGGGGGGGGTCAATGAGCAGTTCTTC. It yields the protein CASSDSAGGVNEQFF.

J is TRBJ2-3 and V is TRBV24-1; TRBD2 matches at 10 bases. The CDR3 runs 15 residues. The J segment lost 4 bases and the V segment lost 4 bases, leaving 4 bases of the junction unmatched. The germline V gene encodes CDR1 KGHDR and CDR2 SFDVKD. The CDR3 loop is CATSDRTSGADTQYF. The DNA of the CDR3 is TGTGCCACCAGTGACCGCACTAGCGGGGCAGATACGCAGTATTTT.

This clone was observed a handful of times. The V gene is TRBV29-1, the J gene TRBJ2-7, with D possibly TRBD1 on 7 matching bases. Germline CDR1 and CDR2: SQVTM and ANQGSEA. This CDR3 region has 11 residues. V lost 7 bases, J lost 1 base, and 8 bases lay in between. The CDR3 loop reads CSAGGSYEQYF. As DNA, the CDR3 is TGCAGCGCAGGGGGGTCCTACGAGCAGTACTTC.

The chain joins TRBV7-9 to TRBJ1-6; tentatively, D is TRBD1 (6 bases). Trimming took off 3 bases at V and 7 bases at J, with 13 bases between the two ends. The germline V gene encodes CDR1 SEHNR and CDR2 FQNEAQ (reference sequence). The CDR3 is made up of 15 amino acids. The chain's CDR3 is CASSLRATGNSPLHF. CDR3 coding DNA: TGTGCCAGCAGCTTGAGGGCGACAGGAAATTCACCCCTCCACTTT. Variable domain in full (rest from reference TRBV7-9 and TRBJ1-6): DTGVSQNPRHKITKRGQNVTFRCDPISEHNRLYWYRQTLGQGPEFLTYFQNEAQLEKSRLLSDRFSAERPKGSFSTLEIQRTEQGDSAMYLCASSLRATGNSPLHFGNGTRLTVT.

The V call is TRBV4-3, the J call TRBJ1-4, with D uncertain. The CDR3 totals 16 residues. Germline-derived CDR1 and CDR2 are LGHNA and YSLEER. V lost 0 bases to trimming and J lost 5 bases, with 13 bases between them. This CDR3 reads CASSQDLMVKNEKLFF. In DNA, the CDR3 is TGCGCCAGCAGCCAAGATCTTATGGTCAAGAATGAAAAACTGTTTTTT.

The rearrangement joins TRBV2 to TRBJ2-3, with no clear D. V lost 9 bases and J lost 4, with 11 bases in between. The CDR3 is 12 amino acids. Germline loops: CDR1 SNHLY, CDR2 FYNNEI. The CDR3: CASHTDADTQYF. As DNA, the CDR3 is TGTGCCAGTCATACTGACGCAGATACGCAGTATTTT. Variable domain in full (rest from reference TRBV2 and TRBJ2-3): EPEVTQTPSHQVTQMGQEVILRCVPISNHLYFYWYRQILGQKVEFLVSFYNNEISEKSEIFDDQFSVERPDGSNFTLKIRSTKLEDSAMYFCASHTDADTQYFGPGTRLTVL.